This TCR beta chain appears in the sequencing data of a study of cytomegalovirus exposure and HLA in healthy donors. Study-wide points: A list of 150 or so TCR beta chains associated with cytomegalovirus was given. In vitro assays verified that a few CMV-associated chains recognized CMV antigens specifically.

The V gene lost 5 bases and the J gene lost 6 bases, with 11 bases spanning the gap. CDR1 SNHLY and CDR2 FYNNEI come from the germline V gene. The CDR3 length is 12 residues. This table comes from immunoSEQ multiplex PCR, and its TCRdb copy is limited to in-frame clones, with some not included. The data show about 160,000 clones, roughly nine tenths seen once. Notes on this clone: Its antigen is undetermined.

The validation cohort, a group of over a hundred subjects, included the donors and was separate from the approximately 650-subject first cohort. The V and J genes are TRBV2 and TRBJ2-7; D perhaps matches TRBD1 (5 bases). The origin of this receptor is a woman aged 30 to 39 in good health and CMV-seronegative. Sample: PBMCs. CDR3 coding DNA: TGTGCCAGCAGTCAATCTGGGGCCGAGCAGTACTTC. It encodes CASSQSGAEQYF.